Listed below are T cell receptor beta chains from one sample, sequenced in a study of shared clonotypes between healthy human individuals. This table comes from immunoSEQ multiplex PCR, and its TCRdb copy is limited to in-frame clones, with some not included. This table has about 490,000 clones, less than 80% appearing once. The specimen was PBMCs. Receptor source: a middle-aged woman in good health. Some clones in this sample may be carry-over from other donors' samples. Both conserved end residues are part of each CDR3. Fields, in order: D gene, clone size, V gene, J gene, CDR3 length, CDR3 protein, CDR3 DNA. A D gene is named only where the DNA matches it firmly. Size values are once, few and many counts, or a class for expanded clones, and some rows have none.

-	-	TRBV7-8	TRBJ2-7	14	CASSLVPNTYEQYF	TGTGCCAGCAGCTTAGTCCCGAATACCTACGAGCAGTACTTC
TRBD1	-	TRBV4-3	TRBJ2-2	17	CASSQDLGQGYAGELFF	TGCGCCAGCAGCCAAGATCTTGGACAGGGTTACGCCGGGGAGCTGTTTTTT
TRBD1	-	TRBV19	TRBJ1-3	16	CASSSPPGQGGNTIYF	TGTGCCAGTAGTTCCCCGCCGGGACAGGGTGGAAACACCATATATTTT
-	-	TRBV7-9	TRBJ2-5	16	CASSLAPSDAPGAQYF	TGTGCCAGCAGCTTAGCCCCTAGCGACGCCCCCGGTGCCCAGTACTTC
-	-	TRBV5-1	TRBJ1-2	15	CASSLQQGLGYGYTF	TGCGCCAGCAGCTTGCAGCAGGGGCTCGGGTATGGCTACACCTTC
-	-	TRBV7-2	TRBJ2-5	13	CASSPTMVETQYF	TGTGCCAGCAGCCCGACTATGGTGGAGACCCAGTACTTC
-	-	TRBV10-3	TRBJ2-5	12	CAIRTEQETQYF	TGTGCCATCAGAACCGAACAAGAGACCCAGTACTTC
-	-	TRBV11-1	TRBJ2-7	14	CASSLGGDSYEQYF	TGTGCCAGCAGCTTAGGAGGGGACTCCTACGAGCAGTACTTC
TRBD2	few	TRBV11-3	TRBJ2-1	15	CASSTLAGGGNEQFF	TGTGCCAGCAGCACCTTAGCGGGAGGAGGCAATGAGCAGTTCTTC
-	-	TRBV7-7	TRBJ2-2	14	CASSPGDSVGELFF	TGTGCCAGCAGCCCAGGTGACAGCGTCGGGGAGCTGTTTTTT
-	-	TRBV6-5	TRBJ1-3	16	CASSYSKRVSGNTIYF	TGTGCCAGCAGTTACTCGAAGAGGGTCTCTGGAAACACCATATATTTT
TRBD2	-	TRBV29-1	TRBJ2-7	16	CSVGGLGLAGVYEQYF	TGCAGCGTTGGAGGCCTGGGTCTAGCGGGAGTCTACGAGCAGTACTTC
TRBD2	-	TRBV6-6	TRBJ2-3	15	CASSPGTSGRNTQYF	TGTGCCAGCAGCCCCGGGACTAGCGGGAGAAATACGCAGTATTTT
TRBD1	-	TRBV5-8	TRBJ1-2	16	CASSRTGGVKSYGYTF	TGTGCCAGCAGCCGTACAGGGGGCGTAAAGAGCTATGGCTACACCTTC
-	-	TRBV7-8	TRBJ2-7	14	CASSLDSGHYEQYF	TGTGCCAGCAGCTTAGACTCCGGGCACTACGAGCAGTACTTC
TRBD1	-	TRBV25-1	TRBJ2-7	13	CASRGQGLYEQYF	TGTGCCAGCCGGGGACAGGGGCTCTACGAGCAGTACTTC
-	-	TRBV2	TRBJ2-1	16	CASSDEGPRNYNEQFF	TGTGCCAGCAGTGATGAGGGGCCACGAAACTACAATGAGCAGTTCTTC
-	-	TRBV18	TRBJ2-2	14	CASSPNRTTGELFF	TGTGCCAGCTCACCAAACCGCACAACCGGGGAGCTGTTTTTT
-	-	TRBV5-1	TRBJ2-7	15	CASSLDPVSSYEQYF	TGCGCCAGCAGCTTGGATCCGGTGAGCTCCTACGAGCAGTACTTC
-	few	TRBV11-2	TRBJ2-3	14	CASSLGGPRDTQYF	TGTGCCAGCAGCTTAGGAGGGCCGCGAGATACGCAGTATTTT
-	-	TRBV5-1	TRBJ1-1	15	CASSLDWGRDTEAFF	TGCGCCAGCAGCTTGGATTGGGGGCGGGACACTGAAGCTTTCTTT
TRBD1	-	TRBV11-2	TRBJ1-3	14	CASSRDSQGYTIYF	TGTGCCAGCAGCCGGGACAGCCAGGGGTACACCATATATTTT
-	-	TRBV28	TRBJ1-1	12	CASRTPNTEAFF	TGTGCCAGCAGAACCCCAAACACTGAAGCTTTCTTT
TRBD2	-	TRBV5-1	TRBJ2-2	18	CASSLIRAGGLATGELFF	TGCGCCAGCAGCTTGATAAGAGCGGGAGGGCTCGCCACCGGGGAGCTGTTTTTT
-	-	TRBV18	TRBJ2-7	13	CASSPGASYEQYF	TGTGCCAGCTCACCGGGGGCCTCCTACGAGCAGTACTTC
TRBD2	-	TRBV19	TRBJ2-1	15	CASSSGRLPLNEQFF	TGTGCCAGCAGTAGCGGGAGGCTCCCCCTCAATGAGCAGTTCTTC
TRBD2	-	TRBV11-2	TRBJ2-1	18	CASSPPRSSGTTYNEQFF	TGTGCCAGCAGTCCCCCCCGGTCTAGCGGGACGACATACAATGAGCAGTTCTTC
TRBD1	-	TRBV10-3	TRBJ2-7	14	CAISEEWDSYEQYF	TGTGCCATCAGTGAGGAATGGGACAGTTACGAGCAGTACTTC
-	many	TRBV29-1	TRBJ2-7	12	CSVEDGTYEQYF	TGCAGCGTTGAAGATGGCACCTACGAGCAGTACTTC
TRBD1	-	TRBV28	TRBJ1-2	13	CASSSGQPYGYTF	TGTGCCAGCAGCTCGGGACAGCCCTATGGCTACACCTTC
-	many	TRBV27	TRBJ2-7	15	CASSLSWRSSYEQYF	TGTGCCAGCAGTTTAAGCTGGAGGAGCTCCTACGAGCAGTACTTC
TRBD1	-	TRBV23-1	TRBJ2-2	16	CASSQRTGLNTGELFF	TGCGCCAGCAGTCAACGGACAGGCCTGAACACCGGGGAGCTGTTTTTT
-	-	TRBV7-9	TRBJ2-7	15	CASSRSVGRGYEQYF	TGTGCCAGCAGCCGCTCAGTGGGTAGGGGCTACGAGCAGTACTTC
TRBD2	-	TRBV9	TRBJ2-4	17	CASSVGLAGVGQNIQYF	TGTGCCAGCAGCGTAGGACTAGCGGGAGTAGGTCAAAACATTCAGTACTTC
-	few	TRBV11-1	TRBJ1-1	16	CASSFGAWAGNTEAFF	TGTGCCAGCAGCTTCGGGGCGTGGGCTGGAAACACTGAAGCTTTCTTT
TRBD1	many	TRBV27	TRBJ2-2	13	CATRTGEAGELFF	TGTGCCACCCGGACAGGGGAGGCCGGGGAGCTGTTTTTT
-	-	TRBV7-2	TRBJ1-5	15	CASSLGLQSNQPQHF	TGTGCCAGCAGCTTAGGTTTGCAGTCAAATCAGCCCCAGCATTTT
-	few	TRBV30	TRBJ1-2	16	CAWSALTGWDNYGYTF	TGTGCCTGGAGTGCCCTCACCGGTTGGGACAACTATGGCTACACCTTC
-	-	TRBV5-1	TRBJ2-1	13	CASSLAGLSRQFF	TGCGCCAGCAGCTTGGCTGGGTTGTCTCGGCAGTTCTTC
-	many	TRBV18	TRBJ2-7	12	CASSSGSGEQYF	TGTGCCAGTTCCTCAGGTAGCGGCGAGCAGTACTTC
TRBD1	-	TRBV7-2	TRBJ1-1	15	CASSPEGQGNTEAFF	TGTGCCAGCAGCCCAGAGGGACAGGGGAACACTGAAGCTTTCTTT
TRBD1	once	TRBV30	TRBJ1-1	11	CAWSGTGSAFF	TGTGCCTGGAGCGGGACAGGGAGCGCTTTCTTT
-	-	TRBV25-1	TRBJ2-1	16	CASSEIPQPPYNEQFF	TGTGCCAGCAGTGAAATCCCCCAGCCCCCCTACAATGAGCAGTTCTTC
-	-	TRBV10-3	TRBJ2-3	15	CAISESGGSTDTQYF	TGTGCCATCAGTGAGTCGGGCGGGAGCACAGATACGCAGTATTTT
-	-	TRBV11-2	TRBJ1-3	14	CASSAAQSGNTIYF	TGTGCCAGCAGCGCAGCCCAATCTGGAAACACCATATATTTT
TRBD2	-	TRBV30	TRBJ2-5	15	CAWSPSGRARETQYF	TGTGCCTGGAGTCCCAGCGGGAGGGCCCGGGAGACCCAGTACTTC
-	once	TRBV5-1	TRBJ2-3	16	CASSLSGRSSTDTQYF	TGCGCCAGCAGCTTGTCCGGGAGATCTAGCACAGATACGCAGTATTTT
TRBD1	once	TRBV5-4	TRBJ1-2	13	CASSPDRDYGYTF	TGTGCCAGCAGCCCGGACAGGGACTATGGCTACACCTTC
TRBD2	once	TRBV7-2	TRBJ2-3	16	CASSPGLAGVTDTQYF	TGTGCCAGCAGCCCGGGACTAGCGGGAGTCACAGATACGCAGTATTTT
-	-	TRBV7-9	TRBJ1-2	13	CASSFGPYYGYTF	TGTGCCAGCAGCTTTGGTCCGTACTATGGCTACACCTTC
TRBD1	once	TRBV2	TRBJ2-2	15	CASSSQTGTTGELFF	TGTGCCAGCTCATCCCAGACAGGGACAACCGGGGAGCTGTTTTTT
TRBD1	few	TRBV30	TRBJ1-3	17	CAWSVTVPGGSGNTIYF	TGTGCCTGGAGTGTAACAGTACCAGGGGGCTCTGGAAACACCATATATTTT
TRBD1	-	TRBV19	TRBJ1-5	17	CASVATGGRRVDQPQHF	TGTGCCAGTGTCGCCACAGGGGGCCGGCGGGTGGATCAGCCCCAGCATTTT
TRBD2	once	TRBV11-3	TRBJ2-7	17	CASSFPGSSGRAGEQYF	TGTGCCAGCAGCTTCCCGGGTAGTAGCGGGAGGGCCGGTGAGCAGTACTTC
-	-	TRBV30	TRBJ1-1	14	CAWSRGSMNTEAFF	TGTGCCTGGAGTCGAGGCAGTATGAACACTGAAGCTTTCTTT
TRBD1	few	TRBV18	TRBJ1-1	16	CASSPTGGSGGTEAFF	TGTGCCAGCTCACCCACAGGGGGCTCAGGGGGCACTGAAGCTTTCTTT
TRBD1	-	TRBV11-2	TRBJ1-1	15	CASSPQGQLNTEAFF	TGTGCCAGCAGCCCACAGGGACAGCTGAACACTGAAGCTTTCTTT
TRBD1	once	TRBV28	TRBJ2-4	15	CASSSPGQGRNIQYF	TGTGCCAGCAGTTCACCGGGACAGGGTCGAAACATTCAGTACTTC
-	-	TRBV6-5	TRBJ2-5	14	CASSAHSGEETQYF	TGTGCCAGCAGTGCCCACTCAGGGGAAGAGACCCAGTACTTC
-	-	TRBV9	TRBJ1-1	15	CASSVGEGANTEVFF	-